Following are 25 T cell receptor beta chains from one sample sequenced in a study of T cells after yellow fever vaccination. MiXCR was run by TCRdb on the 5' RACE reads, yielding one entry per CDR3 protein. Seen here are about 400,000 distinct CDR3 sequences, 11% observed once, and the top ten hold less than 20%. This material consisted of PBMCs, taken on the day of the first yellow fever vaccination. All receptors derive from a man aged 18 to 30 who received the YFV17D yellow fever vaccine.

The chain is built from TRBV11-1 and TRBJ2-3; 8 nucleotides line up with TRBD1. Per the germline V gene, CDR1 is SGHAT and CDR2 is FQDESV (reference sequence). There are 19 residues in the CDR3. J gave up 0 bases and V 3 bases, and 14 bases lay outside the gene matches. CDR3 sequence reads: CASSFPNSDRDSSTDTQYF. The CDR3 region has the DNA TGTGCCAGCAGCTTCCCCAATTCGGACAGGGACTCTAGCACAGATACGCAGTATTTT.

This clonotype was detected a few times. The CDR3 loop reads CASSPRRQAYGYTF. The CDR3 coding sequence is TGTGCCAGCAGCCCCCGGAGACAAGCTTATGGCTACACCTTC. This chain uses TRBV3-1 with TRBJ1-2, with no clear D. This CDR3 contains 14 residues. CDR1 is LGHDT and CDR2 is YNNKEL in the germline V gene (reference sequence). Trimming took off 4 bases at V and 5 bases at J, with 14 bases between the two ends.

The chain uses TRBV15 and TRBJ1-1; tentatively, D is TRBD1 (6 bases). The CDR3 consists of 15 residues. CDR1 and CDR2 (germline): LNHNV, YYDKDF (reference sequence). The V gene lost 3 bases and the J gene lost 4 bases, with 15 bases spanning the gap. Here the CDR3 DNA reads TGTGCCACCAGCAGCCACACAGGGCGGGTCACTGAAGCTTTCTTT. Protein: CATSSHTGRVTEAFF.

The CDR3 reads CASSDRVGGISNYGYTF. In nucleotides, the CDR3 is TGTGCCAGCAGTGACCGGGTCGGCGGGATTTCTAACTATGGCTACACCTTC. This rearrangement joins TRBV2 to TRBJ1-2; D not resolved. Between the trimmed V and J ends, which lost 3 bases and 0 bases, there was a span of 17 bases. Germline V gene data show CDR1 as SNHLY and CDR2 as FYNNEI. The CDR3 length is 17 residues.

This clonotype showed up just a few times. This sequence joins TRBV20-1 and TRBJ2-5, with 11 nucleotides matching TRBD2. V was clipped by 6 bases and J by 0 bases; unmatched bases: 12. The germline V gene encodes CDR1 DFQATT and CDR2 SNEGSKA (reference sequence). The CDR3 runs to 17 residues. CDR3 amino acids: CSAPPSGGHWNQETQYF. CDR3 nucleotides: TGCAGTGCGCCGCCTAGCGGGGGGCACTGGAACCAAGAGACCCAGTACTTC.

The chain uses TRBV4-1 and TRBJ2-1; D may be TRBD1 (6 bases). This CDR3 comprises 13 residues. Trimming removed 0 bases at V and 14 bases at J, with 14 bases between. Germline CDR1 and CDR2: MGHRA and YSYEKL. The chain's CDR3 is CASSQEGGGVEFF. In DNA, the CDR3 is TGCGCCAGCAGCCAAGAAGGGGGTGGTGTGGAGTTCTTC.

This chain joins TRBV20-1 and TRBJ2-2; D might be TRBD2 (5 bases). Germline V gene sequence: CDR1 DFQATT, CDR2 SNEGSKA (reference sequence). V lost 0 bases to trimming and J lost 0 bases, with 11 bases between them. This CDR3 is 16 amino acids long. This CDR3 reads CSAREIIATNTGELFF. The CDR3 nucleotides read TGCAGTGCTAGAGAAATCATAGCGACGAACACCGGGGAGCTGTTTTTT.

This clonotype was seen only a few times. This chain joins TRBV5-1 and TRBJ2-5; D is unresolved. The CDR3 has 17 amino acids. Trimming left V 0 bases short and J 2 bases short, with 17 bases between. Germline CDR1 is SGHRS and CDR2 is YFSETQ. CDR3 protein: CASSLVLGRFAQETQYF. The CDR3 nucleotides read TGCGCCAGCAGCTTGGTCTTGGGAAGGTTCGCTCAAGAGACCCAGTACTTC. The full variable domain, its missing parts supplied by reference TRBV5-1 and TRBJ2-5, is KAGVTQTPRYLIKTRGQQVTLSCSPISGHRSVSWYQQTPGQGLQFLFEYFSETQRNKGNFPGRFSGRQFSNSRSEMNVSTLELGDSALYLCASSLVLGRFAQETQYFGPGTRLLVL.

This clonotype occurred a few times. The chain combines TRBV4-3 with TRBJ2-3; possibly TRBD1 or TRBD2 for D (5 bases each). Trimming cost V 3 bases and J 5 bases, with 15 bases left between them. Germline V lookup: CDR1 LGHNA, CDR2 YSLEER. The CDR3 contains 15 residues. The CDR3 DNA follows: TGCGCCAGCAGCCACAGGACACGAGGGGTAGATACGCAGTATTTT. Translated: CASSHRTRGVDTQYF.

The chain combines TRBV4-3 with TRBJ2-1; D possibly uses TRBD1 or TRBD2 (7 bases each). Germline CDR1 and CDR2: LGHNA and YSLEER. Trimming stripped 0 bases from V and 8 bases from J, with 17 bases between. This CDR3 comprises 16 residues. CDR3 region: CASSQDVPGGGDEQFF. The CDR3 region has the DNA TGCGCCAGCAGCCAAGATGTGCCAGGGGGGGGTGATGAGCAGTTCTTC.

The J gene is TRBJ2-1, the V gene TRBV24-1; D is possibly TRBD2 (7 bases). Trimming left V 9 bases short and J 4 bases short, with 15 bases between. The CDR3 has 14 residues. The germline V gene has CDR1 KGHDR and CDR2 SFDVKD. The CDR3 region is CATGRGGQYNEQFF. DNA for the CDR3: TGTGCCACCGGGAGGGGGGGGCAATACAATGAGCAGTTCTTC.

This chain links TRBV12-3 or TRBV12-4 with TRBJ2-6; the D gene is possibly TRBD1 (6 bases). Trimming shortened V by 6 bases and J by 0 bases, and 12 bases separated the two germline ends. The CDR3 has 16 amino acids. The DNA of the CDR3 is TGTGCCAGCAGCCATGGACAGAGCTCTGGGGCCAACGTCCTGACTTTC. It yields the protein CASSHGQSSGANVLTF.

There are a few counts of this clonotype. The chain joins TRBV7-9 to TRBJ1-1; TRBD1 agrees at 7 bases. The CDR3 has 14 residues. Germline V CDR1 and CDR2: SEHNR, FQNEAQ (reference sequence). Germline trimming cut 6 bases from V and 4 bases from J; bases unmatched to any gene: 8. The CDR3: CASSQQGFSTEAFF. As DNA, the CDR3 is TGTGCCAGCAGTCAACAGGGGTTCAGCACTGAAGCTTTCTTT.

The chain recombines TRBV4-3 with TRBJ2-3, with 10 bases identical to TRBD2. The CDR3 extends over 18 amino acids. With 3 bases clipped from V and 4 bases from J, the junction kept 13 bases outside the gene matches. Germline CDR1 LGHNA, CDR2 YSLEER. Here the CDR3 reads CASSQTPPSGGVPDTQYF. The CDR3 region has the DNA TGCGCCAGCAGCCAGACCCCCCCTAGCGGGGGAGTCCCAGATACGCAGTATTTT.

This chain uses TRBV2 with TRBJ2-2, with TRBD1 matching 8 bases. Germline CDR1 SNHLY, CDR2 FYNNEI. The trim removed 8 bases at V and 1 base at J, leaving 3 bases unmatched. The CDR3 runs to 14 residues. CDR3 in amino acids: CASSGGWNTGELFF. The CDR3 DNA sequence: TGTGCCAGCTCAGGGGGCTGGAACACCGGGGAGCTGTTTTTT.

This clonotype was counted ten times or more. V and J are TRBV6-5 and TRBJ1-1; no clear D. The CDR3 is 13 residues long. The germline V gene encodes CDR1 MNHEY and CDR2 SVGAGI. V gave up 5 bases and J gave up 0 bases, with 7 bases separating them. CDR3 coding DNA: TGTGCCAGCAGTCACCACTTGAACACTGAAGCTTTCTTT. It yields the protein CASSHHLNTEAFF.

V and J are TRBV7-3 and TRBJ1-1; D uncertain. From germline, CDR1 is SGHTA and CDR2 FQGTGA. V lost 2 bases to trimming and J lost 4 bases, with 8 bases between them. This CDR3 region has 13 residues. DNA of the CDR3: TGTGCCAGCAGCTTAGAATGGGGCACTGAAGCTTTCTTT. As protein: CASSLEWGTEAFF.

This chain links TRBV7-2 with TRBJ1-2; D is possibly TRBD1 (5 bases). The CDR3 covers 15 residues. The germline V and J ends were trimmed by 1 base and 2 bases, with 11 bases remaining between them. Germline values: CDR1 SGHTA, CDR2 FQGNSA. The DNA of the CDR3 is TGTGCCAGCAGCTTAGGTTCAGGGATGAACTATGGCTACACCTTC. This gives the protein CASSLGSGMNYGYTF.

V is TRBV29-1 and J is TRBJ1-4, with no clear D. The CDR3 loop spans 17 amino acids. Germline V gives CDR1 SQVTM, CDR2 ANQGSEA. Trimming shortened V by 0 bases and J by 0 bases, and 14 bases separated the two germline ends. DNA of the CDR3: TGCAGCGTTGAAGAAGCCTCGGACGGACCAACTAATGAAAAACTGTTTTTT. It is translated as CSVEEASDGPTNEKLFF.

This clonotype was seen a few times. J is TRBJ1-2 and V is TRBV20-1; 7 bases line up with TRBD1. Germline V CDR1 and CDR2: DFQATT, SNEGSKA (reference sequence). This CDR3 spans 15 amino acids. Trimming removed 3 bases from V and 7 bases from J; junction bases left unmatched: 14. In DNA form, the CDR3 reads TGCAGTGCTAGTTTGGTTCACGAGGGGGCCTCTGGCTACACCTTC. It encodes CSASLVHEGASGYTF.

This clonotype was seen repeatedly, ten times or more. This chain connects TRBV3-1 to TRBJ1-2; D gene unclear. Trimming took 1 base from V and 3 from J, leaving 12 bases between them. This CDR3 region has 15 residues. CDR1 and CDR2 (germline): LGHDT, YNNKEL (reference sequence). The CDR3 is CASSQGDGDHYGYTF. CDR3 nucleotide sequence: TGTGCCAGCAGCCAAGGAGATGGAGATCACTATGGCTACACCTTC. The entire variable domain, with the rest obtained from reference TRBV3-1 and TRBJ1-2, is as follows: DTAVSQTPKYLVTQMGNDKSIKCEQNLGHDTMYWYKQDSKKFLKIMFSYNNKELIINETVPNRFSPKSPDKAHLNLHINSLELGDSAVYFCASSQGDGDHYGYTFGSGTRLTVV.

In its sample, this clonotype was seen a few times. The chain combines TRBV27 with TRBJ1-2, with no clear D. The V gene's germline CDR1 is MNHEY and CDR2 SMNVEV (reference sequence). The CDR3 contains 11 residues. Trimming removed 8 bases from V and 4 bases from J, with 8 bases in between. The CDR3 DNA reads as TGTGCCAGCGGGGAGTTCTATGGCTACACCTTC. This encodes CASGEFYGYTF.

This clonotype was detected a few times. V is TRBV7-9 and J is TRBJ1-1; D is unresolved. The CDR3 is 15 amino acids. Germline loops: CDR1 SEHNR, CDR2 FQNEAQ (reference sequence). V dropped 2 bases and J dropped 1 base, with 11 bases sitting between them. The CDR3 region has the DNA TGTGCCAGCAGCTTAAACTCAATCAGGAACACTGAAGCTTTCTTT. This encodes CASSLNSIRNTEAFF.

This clonotype was recorded a few times. The J gene is TRBJ1-1, the V gene TRBV6-5; D ambiguous. This CDR3 region has 15 residues. Trimming removed 3 bases from V and 5 bases from J, with 16 bases in between. Germline V gene sequence: CDR1 MNHEY, CDR2 SVGAGI. CDR3 protein: CASSYSIGSETEAFF. CDR3 DNA: TGTGCCAGCAGTTATAGCATAGGCTCGGAAACTGAAGCTTTCTTT.

The table lists this clonotype with a few counts. The gene calls are TRBV12-3 or TRBV12-4 and TRBJ2-2, with 10 bases that match TRBD1. J gave up 6 bases and V 1 base, and 8 bases lay outside the gene matches. The CDR3 is made up of 17 amino acids. CDR3 nucleotide sequence: TGTGCCAGCAGTTTAGGGGGGACAGGGGCCCCCGCCGGGGAGCTGTTTTTT. Translation: CASSLGGTGAPAGELFF.